This T cell receptor (beta chain) was captured in a study of blood T cells in healthy people across ages. Findings of the study overall: Unknown CMV status may confound age-related changes in expanded clones.

A note on this clonotype: Its antigen is unknown.

In germline, CDR1 is SEHNR, CDR2 FQNEAQ (reference sequence). V was trimmed by 7 bases and J by 3 bases, leaving 9 bases between them. The CDR3 consists of 13 residues. For the second PCR, which ran for about 6 to 11 cycles, a sample-barcoded 5' primer and a J-beta primer mix were used. A tag from a template-switch adaptor with 12 random nucleotides marked each cDNA molecule. TCRdb reanalysed the 5' RACE reads using MiXCR and keeps one entry per CDR3 protein. Seen here are under 1,100,000 distinct CDR3 sequences, roughly a quarter observed once, and the top ten hold approximately 0.75%. Another study also made use of these data, one on T cells of mothers and their children.

The TCR sequence derives from a girl aged 2 to 9 in good health. The genes are TRBV7-9 and TRBJ2-2, with TRBD1 as a possible D gene (5 bases). Sequencing was performed on blood. The CDR3 DNA reads TGTGCCAGCACATTAGGGGACACCGGGGAGCTGTTTTTT. Its protein is CASTLGDTGELFF. Looking up the rest from reference TRBV7-9 and TRBJ2-2 gives the full variable domain: DTGVSQNPRHKITKRGQNVTFRCDPISEHNRLYWYRQTLGQGPEFLTYFQNEAQLEKSRLLSDRFSAERPKGSFSTLEIQRTEQGDSAMYLCASTLGDTGELFFGEGSRLTVL.